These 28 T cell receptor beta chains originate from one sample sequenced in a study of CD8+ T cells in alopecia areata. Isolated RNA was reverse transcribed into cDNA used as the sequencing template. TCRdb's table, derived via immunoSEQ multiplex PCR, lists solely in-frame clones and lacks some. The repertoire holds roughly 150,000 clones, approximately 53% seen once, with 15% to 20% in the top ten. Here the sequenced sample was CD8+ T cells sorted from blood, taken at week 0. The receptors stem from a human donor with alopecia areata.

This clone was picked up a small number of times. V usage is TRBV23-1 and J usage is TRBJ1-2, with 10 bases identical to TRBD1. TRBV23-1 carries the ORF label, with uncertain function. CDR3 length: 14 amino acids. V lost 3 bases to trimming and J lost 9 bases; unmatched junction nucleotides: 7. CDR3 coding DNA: TGCGCCAGCAGTCAGGGGACAGGGGCCACCAGCTACACCTTC. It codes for CASSQGTGATSYTF.

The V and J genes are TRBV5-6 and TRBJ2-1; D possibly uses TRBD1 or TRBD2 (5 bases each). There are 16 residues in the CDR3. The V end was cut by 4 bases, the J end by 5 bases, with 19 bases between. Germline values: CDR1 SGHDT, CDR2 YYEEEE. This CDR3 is CASSGPGTPENNEQFF. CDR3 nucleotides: TGTGCCAGCAGCGGGCCTGGGACCCCGGAAAACAATGAGCAGTTCTTC.

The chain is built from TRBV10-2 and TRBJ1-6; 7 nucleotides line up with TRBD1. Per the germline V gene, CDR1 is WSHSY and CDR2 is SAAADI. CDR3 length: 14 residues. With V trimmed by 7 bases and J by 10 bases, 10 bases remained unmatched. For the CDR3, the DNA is TGCGCCAGCATGATACAGGGGACGGGATCACCCCTCCACTTT. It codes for CASMIQGTGSPLHF.

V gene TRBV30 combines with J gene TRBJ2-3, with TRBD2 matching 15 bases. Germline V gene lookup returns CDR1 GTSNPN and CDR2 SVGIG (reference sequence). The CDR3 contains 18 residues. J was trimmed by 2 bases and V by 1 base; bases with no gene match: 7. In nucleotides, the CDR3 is TGTGCCTGGAGTGGAAGGACTAGCGGGGGGGCTATCACAGATACGCAGTATTTT. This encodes CAWSGRTSGGAITDTQYF.

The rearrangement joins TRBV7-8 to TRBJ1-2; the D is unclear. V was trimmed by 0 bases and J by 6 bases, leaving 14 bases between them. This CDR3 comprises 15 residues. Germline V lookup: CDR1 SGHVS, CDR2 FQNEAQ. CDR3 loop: CASSLAPEGFHGYTF. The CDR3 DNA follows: TGTGCCAGCAGCTTAGCGCCCGAGGGATTCCATGGCTACACCTTC. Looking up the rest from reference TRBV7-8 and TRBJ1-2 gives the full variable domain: GAGVSQSPRYKVAKRGQDVALRCDPISGHVSLFWYQQALGQGPEFLTYFQNEAQLDKSGLPSDRFFAERPEGSVSTLKIQRTQQEDSAVYLCASSLAPEGFHGYTFGSGTRLTVV.

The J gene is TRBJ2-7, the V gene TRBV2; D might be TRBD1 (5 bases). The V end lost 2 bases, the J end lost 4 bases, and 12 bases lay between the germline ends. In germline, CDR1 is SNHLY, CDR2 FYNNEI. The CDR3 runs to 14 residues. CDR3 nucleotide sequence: TGTGCCAGCAGTGAAATGGGCAGGGAATACGAGCAGTACTTC. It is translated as CASSEMGREYEQYF.

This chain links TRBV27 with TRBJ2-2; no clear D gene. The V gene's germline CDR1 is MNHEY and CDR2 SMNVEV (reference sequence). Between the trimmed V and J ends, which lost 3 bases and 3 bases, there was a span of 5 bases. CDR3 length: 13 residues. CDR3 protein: CASSLWDTGELFF. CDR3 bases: TGTGCCAGCAGTTTGTGGGACACCGGGGAGCTGTTTTTT.

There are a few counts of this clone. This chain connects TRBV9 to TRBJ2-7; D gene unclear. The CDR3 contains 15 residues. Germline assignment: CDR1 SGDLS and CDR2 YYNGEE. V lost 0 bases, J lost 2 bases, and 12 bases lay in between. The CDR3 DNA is TGTGCCAGCAGCGTAGGGCCTAATCCGACCTACGAGCAGTACTTC. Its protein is CASSVGPNPTYEQYF.

CDR3 nucleotide sequence: TGTGCCAGCAGCTGGAGGACCTTTTTTTATGGCTACACCTTC. It translates to CASSWRTFFYGYTF. V is TRBV5-7 and J is TRBJ1-2; no reliable D call. TRBV5-7 is annotated as an ORF whose role is uncertain. Trimming removed 3 bases from V and 5 bases from J, with 14 bases in between. The CDR3 runs 14 residues.

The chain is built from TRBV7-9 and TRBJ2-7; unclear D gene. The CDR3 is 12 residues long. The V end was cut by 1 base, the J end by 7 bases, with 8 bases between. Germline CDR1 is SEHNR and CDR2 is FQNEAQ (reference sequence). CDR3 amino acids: CASSLEAVEQYF. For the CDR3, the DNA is TGTGCCAGCAGCTTAGAGGCAGTTGAGCAGTACTTC.

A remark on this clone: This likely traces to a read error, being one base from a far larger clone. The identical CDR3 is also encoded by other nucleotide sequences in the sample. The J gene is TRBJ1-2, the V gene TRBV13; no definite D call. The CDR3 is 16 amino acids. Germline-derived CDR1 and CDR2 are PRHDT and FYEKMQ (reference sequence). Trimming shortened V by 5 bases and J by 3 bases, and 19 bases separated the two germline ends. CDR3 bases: TGTGCCAGCAGCCAAGTTTCGCTAGCCACAGACTATGGCTACACCTTC. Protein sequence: CASSQVSLATDYGYTF.

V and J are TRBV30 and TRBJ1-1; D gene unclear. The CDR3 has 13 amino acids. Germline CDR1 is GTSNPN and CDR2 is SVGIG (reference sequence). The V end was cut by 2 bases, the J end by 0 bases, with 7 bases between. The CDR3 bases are TGTGCCTGGAGTAATACGATGAACACTGAAGCTTTCTTT. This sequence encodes CAWSNTMNTEAFF.

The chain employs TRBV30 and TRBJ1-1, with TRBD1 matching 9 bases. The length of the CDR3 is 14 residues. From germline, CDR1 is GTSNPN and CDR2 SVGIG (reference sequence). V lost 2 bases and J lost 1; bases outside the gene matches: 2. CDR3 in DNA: TGTGCCTGGAGTTCGGGACAGGGGAACACTGAAGCTTTCTTT. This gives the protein CAWSSGQGNTEAFF.

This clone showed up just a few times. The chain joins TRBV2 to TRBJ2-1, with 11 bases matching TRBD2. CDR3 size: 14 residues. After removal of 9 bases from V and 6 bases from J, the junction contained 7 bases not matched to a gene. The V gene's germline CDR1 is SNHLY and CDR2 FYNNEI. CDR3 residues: CARQLAGDLNEQFF. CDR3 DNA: TGTGCCAGGCAACTAGCGGGGGACCTCAATGAGCAGTTCTTC.

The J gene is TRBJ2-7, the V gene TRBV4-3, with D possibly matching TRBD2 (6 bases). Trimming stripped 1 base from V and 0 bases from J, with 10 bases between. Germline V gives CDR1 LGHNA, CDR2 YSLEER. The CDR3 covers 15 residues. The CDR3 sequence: CASSQGPGGSYEQYF. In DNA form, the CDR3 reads TGCGCCAGCAGCCAAGGCCCCGGGGGCTCCTACGAGCAGTACTTC.

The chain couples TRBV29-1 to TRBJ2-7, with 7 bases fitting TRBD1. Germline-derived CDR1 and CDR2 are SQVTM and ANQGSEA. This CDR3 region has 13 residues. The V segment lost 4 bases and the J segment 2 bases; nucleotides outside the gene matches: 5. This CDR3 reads CSVVGDSPYEQYF. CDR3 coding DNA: TGCAGCGTTGTCGGGGACAGCCCCTACGAGCAGTACTTC.

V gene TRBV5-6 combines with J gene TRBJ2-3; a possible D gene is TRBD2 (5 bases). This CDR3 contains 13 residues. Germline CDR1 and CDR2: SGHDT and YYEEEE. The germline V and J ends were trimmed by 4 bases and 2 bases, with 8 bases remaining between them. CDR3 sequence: CASSIGDTDTQYF. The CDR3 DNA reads TGTGCCAGCAGCATCGGGGACACAGATACGCAGTATTTT.

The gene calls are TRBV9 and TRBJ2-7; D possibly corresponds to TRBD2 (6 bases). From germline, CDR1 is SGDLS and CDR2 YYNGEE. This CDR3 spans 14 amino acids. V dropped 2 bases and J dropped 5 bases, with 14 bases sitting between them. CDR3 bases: TGTGCCAGCAGCGTTAGTGGGGGGAGCAACGAGCAGTACTTC. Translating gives CASSVSGGSNEQYF.

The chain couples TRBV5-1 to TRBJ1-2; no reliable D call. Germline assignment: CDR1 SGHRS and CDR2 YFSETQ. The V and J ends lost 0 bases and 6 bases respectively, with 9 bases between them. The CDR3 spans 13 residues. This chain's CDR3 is CASSLVPEDGYTF. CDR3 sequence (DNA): TGCGCCAGCAGCTTGGTTCCAGAAGATGGCTACACCTTC.

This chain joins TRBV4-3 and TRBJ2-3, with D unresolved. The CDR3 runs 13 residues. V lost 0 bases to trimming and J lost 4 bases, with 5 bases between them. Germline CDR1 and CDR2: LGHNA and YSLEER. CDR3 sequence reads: CASSQEPPDTQYF. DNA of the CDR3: TGCGCCAGCAGCCAAGAGCCCCCAGATACGCAGTATTTT.

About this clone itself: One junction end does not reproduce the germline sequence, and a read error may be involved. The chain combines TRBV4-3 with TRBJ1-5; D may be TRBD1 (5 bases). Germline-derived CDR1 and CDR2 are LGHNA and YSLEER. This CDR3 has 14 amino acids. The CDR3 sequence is CASSQDLENRPQHF. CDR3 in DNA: TGCGCCAGCAGCCAAGATCTGGAGAACAGGCCCCAACATTTT.

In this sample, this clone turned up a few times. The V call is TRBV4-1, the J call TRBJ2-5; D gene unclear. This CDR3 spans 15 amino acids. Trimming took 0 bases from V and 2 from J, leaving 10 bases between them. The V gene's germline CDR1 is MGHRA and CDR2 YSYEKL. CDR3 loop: CASSQDSGSQETQYF. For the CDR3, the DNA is TGCGCCAGCAGCCAAGATAGTGGCAGTCAAGAGACCCAGTACTTC.

The CDR3 protein is CASSQEIRDVEFF. CDR3 bases: TGCGCCAGCAGCCAAGAAATCCGGGACGTAGAGTTCTTC. The gene calls are TRBV4-3 and TRBJ2-1; D could derive from TRBD1 or TRBD2 (5 bases each). Trimming removed 0 bases from V and 14 bases from J, with 14 bases in between. The CDR3 spans 13 residues. Germline V gene sequence: CDR1 LGHNA, CDR2 YSLEER.

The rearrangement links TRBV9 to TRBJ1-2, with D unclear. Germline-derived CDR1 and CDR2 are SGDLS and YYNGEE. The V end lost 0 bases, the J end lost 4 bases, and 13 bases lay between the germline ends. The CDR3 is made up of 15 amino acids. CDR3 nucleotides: TGTGCCAGCAGCGTAGGAGGTGGAGGCGGCTATGGCTACACCTTC. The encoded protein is CASSVGGGGGYGYTF. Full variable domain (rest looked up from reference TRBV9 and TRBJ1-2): DSGVTQTPKHLITATGQRVTLRCSPRSGDLSVYWYQQSLDQGLQFLIQYYNGEERAKGNILERFSAQQFPDLHSELNLSSLELGDSALYFCASSVGGGGGYGYTFGSGTRLTVV.

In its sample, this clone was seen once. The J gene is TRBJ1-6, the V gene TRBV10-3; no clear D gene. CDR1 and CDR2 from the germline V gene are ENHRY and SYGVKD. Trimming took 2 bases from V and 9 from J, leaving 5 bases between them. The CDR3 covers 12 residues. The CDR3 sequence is CAISEDVSPLHF. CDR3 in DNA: TGTGCCATCAGTGAGGACGTTTCACCCCTCCACTTT.

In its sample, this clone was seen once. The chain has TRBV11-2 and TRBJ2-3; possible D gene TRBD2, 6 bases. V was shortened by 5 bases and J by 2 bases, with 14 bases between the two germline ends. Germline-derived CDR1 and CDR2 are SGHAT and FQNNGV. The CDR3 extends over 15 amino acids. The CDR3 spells CASSQPRGNTDTQYF. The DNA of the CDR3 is TGTGCCAGCAGCCAACCACGGGGGAACACAGATACGCAGTATTTT.

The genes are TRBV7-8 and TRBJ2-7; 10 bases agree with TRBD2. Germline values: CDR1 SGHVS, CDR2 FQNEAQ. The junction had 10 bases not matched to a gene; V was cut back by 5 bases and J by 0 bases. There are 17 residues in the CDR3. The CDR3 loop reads CASSPKLAGLSSYEQYF. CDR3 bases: TGTGCCAGCAGCCCGAAACTAGCGGGGTTAAGCTCCTACGAGCAGTACTTC.

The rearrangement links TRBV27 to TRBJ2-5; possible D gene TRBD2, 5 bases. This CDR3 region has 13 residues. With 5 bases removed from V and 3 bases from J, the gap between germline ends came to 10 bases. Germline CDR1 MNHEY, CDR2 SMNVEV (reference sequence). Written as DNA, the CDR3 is TGTGCCAGCAGTGTTTCGGGGAAAGAGACCCAGTACTTC. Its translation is CASSVSGKETQYF.